The T cell receptor (beta chain) under discussion was sequenced for a study of OX40 agonist ivuxolimab in advanced cancers. The study's findings and limits: Those patients achieving a partial response at 0.1-3.0 mg/kg showed among the lowest clonal expansion. No determination was made of the antigen specificity of the expanded peripheral T cells.

Peripheral blood came from all dose cohorts at three timepoints. Only in-frame clones appear in the TCRdb table, and some are missing; sequencing was by immunoSEQ multiplex PCR. The data hold under 100,000 clones, with around 93% observed a single time. Remarks on this clone: Its matching antigen is unknown.

This receptor was obtained from an adult with an advanced solid tumor such as melanoma, head and neck, liver or kidney cancer. This material consisted of CD4+ or CD8+ T cells sorted from blood, taken in a trial of the OX40 agonist ivuxolimab.

This CDR3 is CASSLVVGNTPSTDTQYF. The CDR3 nucleotides read TGTGCCAGCAGCTTAGTAGTCGGAAATACCCCTAGCACAGATACGCAGTATTTT. The chain joins TRBV13 to TRBJ2-3; D is unresolved. This CDR3 is 18 amino acids long. Germline V CDR1 and CDR2: PRHDT, FYEKMQ (reference sequence). The germline V and J ends were trimmed by 1 base and 0 bases, with 17 bases remaining between them.